A single sample gave rise to the 31 T cell receptor beta chains below, sequenced in a study of response to subunit inactivated influenza vaccine. TCRdb redid the calling of the RT-PCR reads with MiXCR, one entry per CDR3 protein. The repertoire holds 860,000 or so distinct CDR3 sequences, 21% seen once, with approximately 10% in the top ten. Sequences were derived from PBMCs from blood, sampled 4 to 6 days after vaccination. All receptors derive from a man in his forties or fifties who received an inactivated influenza vaccine.

This clonotype has ten or more counts. The rearrangement joins TRBV12-3 or TRBV12-4 to TRBJ1-5; D uncertain. Trimming took 2 bases from V and 6 from J, leaving 5 bases between them. The CDR3 covers 12 residues. CDR3 protein: CASSLQSQPQHF. The DNA of the CDR3 is TGTGCCAGCAGTTTACAGAGTCAGCCCCAGCATTTT.

CDR3 sequence reads: CASSYSKAQGAYEQYF. CDR3 nucleotides: TGTGCCAGCAGTTACTCGAAGGCGCAGGGGGCCTACGAGCAGTACTTC. The V and J genes are TRBV6-2 or TRBV6-3 and TRBJ2-7, with 7 nucleotides matching TRBD1. This CDR3 has 16 amino acids. Germline trimming cut 0 bases from V and 2 bases from J; bases unmatched to any gene: 7. Germline V lookup: CDR1 MNHEY, CDR2 SVGEGT.

The chain links TRBV19 to TRBJ1-1; D perhaps matches TRBD1 (5 bases). The germline V and J ends were trimmed by 7 bases and 4 bases, with 16 bases remaining between them. The CDR3 consists of 14 residues. Germline V gives CDR1 LNHDA, CDR2 SQIVND (reference sequence). This chain's CDR3 is CASNWGAVPTEAFF. In nucleotides, the CDR3 is TGTGCCAGTAATTGGGGCGCTGTACCCACTGAAGCTTTCTTT. Based on the CDR3 plus reference TRBV19 and TRBJ1-1, the full variable domain is DGGITQSPKYLFRKEGQNVTLSCEQNLNHDAMYWYRQDPGQGLRLIYYSQIVNDFQKGDIAEGYSVSREKKESFPLTVTSAQKNPTAFYLCASNWGAVPTEAFFGQGTRLTVV.

This chain links TRBV10-3 with TRBJ2-1; 9 positions agree with TRBD2. The germline V gene encodes CDR1 ENHRY and CDR2 SYGVKD. CDR3 size: 14 residues. Trimming took 8 bases from V and 4 from J; bases not matched to a gene: 6. The CDR3 sequence is CAIGLAGYYNEQFF. The DNA for the CDR3 is TGTGCCATCGGGCTAGCGGGATATTACAATGAGCAGTTCTTC.

V is TRBV29-1 and J is TRBJ2-1; TRBD2 agrees at 14 bases. Germline loops: CDR1 SQVTM, CDR2 ANQGSEA. V shed 6 bases and J 7 bases; nucleotides not matched to a gene: 8. The CDR3 has 15 residues. The CDR3 spells CSVPVGTSGRNEQFF. The CDR3 coding sequence is TGCAGCGTCCCCGTGGGGACTAGCGGGAGAAATGAGCAGTTCTTC.

The gene calls are TRBV9 and TRBJ2-1; 9 bases align to TRBD2. The ends lost 3 bases at V and 4 bases at J; junction bases unmatched: 8. This CDR3 contains 16 residues. Germline loops: CDR1 SGDLS, CDR2 YYNGEE. The CDR3 DNA follows: TGTGCCAGCAGCGCCCTGACTAGCGGCCCATACAATGAGCAGTTCTTC. Translating gives CASSALTSGPYNEQFF.

This rearrangement joins TRBV12-3 or TRBV12-4 to TRBJ2-7; 7 bases fit TRBD2. CDR3 length: 16 residues. The trim removed 3 bases at V and 0 bases at J, leaving 8 bases unmatched. CDR3 in DNA: TGTGCCAGCAGTTTTGGTTCGCGGGGGAGCTCCTACGAGCAGTACTTC. This sequence encodes CASSFGSRGSSYEQYF.

The chain links TRBV11-2 to TRBJ1-1; weak D call: TRBD1 (5 bases). Germline CDR1 SGHAT, CDR2 FQNNGV. The CDR3 is 13 amino acids. Trimming took 4 bases from V and 1 from J, leaving 7 bases between them. In DNA form, the CDR3 reads TGTGCCAGCAGCTGGGGGGAGAACACTGAAGCTTTCTTT. Protein sequence: CASSWGENTEAFF.

The gene calls are TRBV5-5 and TRBJ2-7; D is perhaps TRBD1 or TRBD2 (5 bases each). Trimming left V 4 bases short and J 4 bases short, with 18 bases between. The CDR3 loop spans 15 amino acids. CDR1 and CDR2 from the germline V gene are SGHKS and YYEKEE (reference sequence). CDR3 amino acids: CASSGAGTEAYEQYF. In DNA, the CDR3 is TGTGCCAGCAGCGGAGCCGGGACGGAGGCTTACGAGCAGTACTTC. Variable domain in full (rest from reference TRBV5-5 and TRBJ2-7): DAGVTQSPTHLIKTRGQQVTLRCSPISGHKSVSWYQQVLGQGPQFIFQYYEKEERGRGNFPDRFSARQFPNYSSELNVNALLLGDSALYLCASSGAGTEAYEQYFGPGTRLTVT.

The rearrangement uses TRBV20-1 and TRBJ2-1; perhaps TRBD1 as D (5 bases). Per the germline V gene, CDR1 is DFQATT and CDR2 is SNEGSKA (reference sequence). The length of the CDR3 is 14 residues. Trimming took 1 base from V and 7 from J, leaving 14 bases between them. The CDR3, as DNA: TGCAGTGCTAGAGTTCCAGGGAAAGTAAATGAGCAGTTCTTC. This sequence encodes CSARVPGKVNEQFF.

This clonotype was observed a single time. The V and J genes are TRBV11-2 and TRBJ2-3; D is uncertain. The CDR3 has 14 residues. V was pared by 2 bases and J by 3 bases, with 9 bases between. Germline V gene sequence: CDR1 SGHAT, CDR2 FQNNGV. Written as DNA, the CDR3 is TGTGCCAGCAGCTTAACCCTATATACAGATACGCAGTATTTT. This encodes CASSLTLYTDTQYF. The full variable domain, rest sourced from reference TRBV11-2 and TRBJ2-3, is EAGVAQSPRYKIIEKRQSVAFWCNPISGHATLYWYQQILGQGPKLLIQFQNNGVVDDSQLPKDRFSAERLKGVDSTLKIQPAKLEDSAVYLCASSLTLYTDTQYFGPGTRLTVL.

This clonotype was observed at least ten times. Mismatch with germline at one junction end may stem from a read error. The genes are TRBV6-1 and TRBJ2-3, with no clear D. The CDR3 has 13 amino acids. Germline V gives CDR1 MNHNS, CDR2 SASEGT. In DNA, the CDR3 is TGCGCCAGCAATCCAGGCAGCACAGATACGCAGTATTTT. It translates to CASNPGSTDTQYF.

This clonotype turned up a few times. The chain links TRBV28 to TRBJ2-1; 9 bases match TRBD1. The V gene's germline CDR1 is MDHEN and CDR2 SYDVKM. This CDR3 comprises 14 residues. With 6 bases clipped from V and 6 bases from J, the junction kept 6 bases outside the gene matches. The CDR3 region is CASRPGQGFNEQFF. CDR3 nucleotide sequence: TGTGCCAGCAGACCCGGACAGGGGTTCAATGAGCAGTTCTTC.

The chain carries TRBV7-2 and TRBJ2-4; 10 bases are shared with TRBD2. The CDR3 is 13 residues long. With V trimmed by 5 bases and J by 16 bases, 11 bases remained unmatched. Germline lookup yields CDR1 SGHTA and CDR2 FQGNSA. CDR3 loop: CASSAVASGGPYF. CDR3 in DNA: TGTGCCAGCAGCGCGGTGGCTAGCGGGGGCCCTTACTTC.

This clonotype was seen many times. V and J are TRBV5-1 and TRBJ2-7, with 13 bases matching TRBD2. The CDR3 covers 14 residues. Trimming cost V 4 bases and J 2 bases; bases outside gene matches: 0. Germline V gene lookup returns CDR1 SGHRS and CDR2 YFSETQ. In DNA, the CDR3 is TGCGCCAGCAGCGGGACTAGCGGGGCCTACGAGCAGTACTTC. Protein product: CASSGTSGAYEQYF.

The J gene is TRBJ1-4, the V gene TRBV5-1; 7 nucleotides agree with TRBD1. This CDR3 spans 14 amino acids. Germline V CDR1 and CDR2: SGHRS, YFSETQ. V lost 4 bases, J lost 10 bases, and 10 bases stayed unmatched. The CDR3, as DNA: TGCGCCAGCAGCCCCGACAGGGAGGATGGAAAACTGTTTTTT. Translating it yields CASSPDREDGKLFF.

The V gene is TRBV7-9, the J gene TRBJ2-7, with a tentative D call TRBD2 (6 bases). V was pared by 7 bases and J by 2 bases, with 12 bases between. This CDR3 has 13 residues. CDR1 SEHNR and CDR2 FQNEAQ come from the germline V gene (reference sequence). Written as DNA, the CDR3 is TGTGCCAGCACCCGGGGGAGTACCTACGAGCAGTACTTC. This gives the protein CASTRGSTYEQYF.

The chain recombines TRBV11-2 with TRBJ2-7; 9 nucleotides match TRBD2. The ends lost 2 bases at V and 0 bases at J; junction bases unmatched: 11. The CDR3 covers 18 residues. Germline V gives CDR1 SGHAT, CDR2 FQNNGV. For the CDR3, the DNA is TGTGCCAGCAGCTTATTTGCGAGCGGGGGGACCTCCTCCTACGAGCAGTACTTC. Its translation: CASSLFASGGTSSYEQYF.

This chain links TRBV5-1 with TRBJ2-7, with a possible D match to TRBD2 (7 bases). The germline V and J ends were trimmed by 6 bases and 1 base, with 17 bases remaining between them. This CDR3 contains 15 residues. The germline V gene encodes CDR1 SGHRS and CDR2 YFSETQ. The CDR3 DNA is TGCGCCAGCACTGTGGGGGGGCACGCGTCCTACGAGCAGTACTTC. It codes for CASTVGGHASYEQYF.

This clonotype was detected a few times. V and J are TRBV12-3 or TRBV12-4 and TRBJ2-1; 9 bases fit TRBD2. The CDR3 spans 15 residues. V gave up 3 bases and J gave up 6 bases; unmatched junction bases: 6. In DNA, the CDR3 is TGTGCCAGCAGTTTCTTAGCGGGAGTCCTCAATGAGCAGTTCTTC. Its protein product is CASSFLAGVLNEQFF.

A few counts support this clonotype. The V call is TRBV7-2, the J call TRBJ2-7; 9 bases line up with TRBD2. The length of the CDR3 is 16 residues. Germline V gene data show CDR1 as SGHTA and CDR2 as FQGNSA. V trimming: 3 bases; J trimming: 0 bases; junction bases outside the gene matches: 6. CDR3 amino acids: CASSLVGSGGSYEQYF. The CDR3 DNA sequence: TGTGCCAGCAGCTTGGTCGGTAGCGGGGGCTCCTACGAGCAGTACTTC.

This clonotype has only a few counts. The chain carries TRBV5-5 and TRBJ1-2; 9 positions match TRBD1. Trimming took 6 bases from V and 2 from J; bases not matched to a gene: 5. CDR3 length equals 14 residues. Germline V gives CDR1 SGHKS, CDR2 YYEKEE (reference sequence). The chain's CDR3 is CASTSGTGNYGYTF. The CDR3 DNA follows: TGTGCCAGCACCTCCGGGACAGGGAACTATGGCTACACCTTC.

The V call is TRBV5-1, the J call TRBJ2-1; D might be TRBD1 (6 bases). CDR1 and CDR2 (germline): SGHRS, YFSETQ. Trimming removed 4 bases from V and 5 bases from J, with 13 bases in between. There are 14 residues in the CDR3. CDR3 sequence (DNA): TGCGCCAGCAGCCCAGGGGACGGCGACAATGAGCAGTTCTTC. This codes for CASSPGDGDNEQFF.

This clonotype was detected ten times or more. The chain uses TRBV5-1 and TRBJ2-2; TRBD2 is a possible D gene (6 bases). Germline lookup yields CDR1 SGHRS and CDR2 YFSETQ. The length of the CDR3 is 16 residues. The V end lost 4 bases, the J end lost 4 bases, and 17 bases lay between the germline ends. CDR3 in DNA: TGCGCCAGCAGCGTTGGGACTCGGTATGGCACCGGGGAGCTGTTTTTT. Amino acids: CASSVGTRYGTGELFF.

The chain uses TRBV5-6 and TRBJ2-2; no firm D call. The CDR3 consists of 16 residues. Trimming stripped 0 bases from V and 3 bases from J, with 12 bases between. Germline values: CDR1 SGHDT, CDR2 YYEEEE. The CDR3 region is CASSLVSQVHTGELFF. Here the CDR3 DNA reads TGTGCCAGCAGCTTGGTATCTCAGGTCCACACCGGGGAGCTGTTTTTT.

This clonotype has only a few counts. The V gene is TRBV20-1, the J gene TRBJ2-3; 10 bases map to TRBD2. The J segment lost 0 bases and the V segment lost 6 bases, leaving 6 bases of the junction unmatched. Germline assignment: CDR1 DFQATT and CDR2 SNEGSKA (reference sequence). The CDR3 has 15 amino acids. DNA for the CDR3: TGCAGTGCATCCTTGGGACTAGCGAGCACAGATACGCAGTATTTT. Translating it yields CSASLGLASTDTQYF.

The rearrangement uses TRBV28 and TRBJ2-7; 8 nucleotides match TRBD2. Germline V gene lookup returns CDR1 MDHEN and CDR2 SYDVKM. The CDR3 is made up of 15 amino acids. V shed 5 bases and J 2 bases; nucleotides not matched to a gene: 8. This CDR3 is CASSTPSGSAYEQYF. CDR3 in DNA: TGTGCCAGCAGTACACCTAGCGGGTCAGCCTACGAGCAGTACTTC.

This clonotype was found a few times. CDR3 nucleotide sequence: TGTGCCAGCAGCTCCTTTTGGGGGACGGGCAATCAGCCCCAGCATTTT. Encoded protein: CASSSFWGTGNQPQHF. This chain joins TRBV7-2 and TRBJ1-5, with D possibly TRBD1 on 5 matching bases. The CDR3 consists of 16 residues. With 4 bases removed from V and 2 bases from J, the gap between germline ends came to 15 bases. CDR1 is SGHTA and CDR2 is FQGNSA in the germline V gene.

This clonotype showed up just a few times. The V call is TRBV6-5, the J call TRBJ2-3; possible D gene TRBD2, 6 bases. CDR1 MNHEY and CDR2 SVGAGI come from the germline V gene. This CDR3 has 15 residues. Trimming cost V 2 bases and J 5 bases, with 14 bases left between them. The CDR3 here is CASSYTGGRIDTQYF. The DNA of the CDR3 is TGTGCCAGCAGTTACACCGGGGGTCGTATAGATACGCAGTATTTT.

Turning to this clonotype: A read error may account for a junction end that differs from germline. V gene TRBV27 combines with J gene TRBJ2-7; D may be TRBD2 (6 bases). This CDR3 region has 15 residues. CDR1 MNHEY and CDR2 SMNVEV come from the germline V gene (reference sequence). The CDR3 DNA is TGTGCCAGCTGTTTCGGGGGAGTCGGGCCTCAAGAGCAGTACTTC. This translates into CASCFGGVGPQEQYF.

The V gene is TRBV5-6, the J gene TRBJ1-1, with D tentatively TRBD1 (5 bases). V was shortened by 4 bases and J by 1 base, with 14 bases between the two germline ends. The germline gives CDR1 SGHDT, CDR2 YYEEEE. There are 15 residues in the CDR3. The CDR3 is CASSDNPTGNTEAFF. The CDR3 DNA follows: TGTGCCAGCAGCGACAATCCCACAGGGAACACTGAAGCTTTCTTT.